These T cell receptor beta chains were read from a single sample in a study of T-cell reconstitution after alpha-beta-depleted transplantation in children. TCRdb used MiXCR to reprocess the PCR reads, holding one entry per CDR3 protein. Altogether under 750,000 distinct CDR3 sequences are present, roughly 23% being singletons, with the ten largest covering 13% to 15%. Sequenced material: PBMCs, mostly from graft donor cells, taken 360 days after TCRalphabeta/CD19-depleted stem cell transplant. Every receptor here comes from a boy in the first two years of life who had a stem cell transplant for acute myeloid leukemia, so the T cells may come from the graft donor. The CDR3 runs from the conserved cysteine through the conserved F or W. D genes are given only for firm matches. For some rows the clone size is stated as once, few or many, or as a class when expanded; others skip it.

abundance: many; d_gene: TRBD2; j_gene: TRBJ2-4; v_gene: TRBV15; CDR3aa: CATSRELAGGNIQYF; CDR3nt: TGTGCCACCAGCAGAGAACTAGCGGGGGGAAACATTCAGTACTTC
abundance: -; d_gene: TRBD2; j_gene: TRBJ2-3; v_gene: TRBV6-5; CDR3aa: CASSYAGVRDTQYF; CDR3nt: TGTGCCAGCAGTTACGCGGGAGTCAGGGATACGCAGTATTTT
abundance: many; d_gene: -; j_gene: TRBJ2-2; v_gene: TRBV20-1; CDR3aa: CSARSGDGLTGELFF; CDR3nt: TGCAGTGCTAGGTCCGGGGACGGTCTAACCGGGGAGCTGTTTTTT
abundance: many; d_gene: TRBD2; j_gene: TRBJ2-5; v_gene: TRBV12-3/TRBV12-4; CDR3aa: CASTLAGDWETQYF; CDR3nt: TGTGCCAGCACCCTAGCGGGGGACTGGGAGACCCAGTACTTC
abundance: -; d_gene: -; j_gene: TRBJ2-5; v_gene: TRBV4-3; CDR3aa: CASTGGGRFETQYF; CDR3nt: TGCGCCAGCACCGGAGGAGGGCGGTTTGAGACCCAGTACTTC
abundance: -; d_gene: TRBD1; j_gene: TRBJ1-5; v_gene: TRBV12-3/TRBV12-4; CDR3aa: CALQGTDQPQHF; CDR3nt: TGTGCCTTACAGGGGACGGATCAGCCCCAGCATTTT
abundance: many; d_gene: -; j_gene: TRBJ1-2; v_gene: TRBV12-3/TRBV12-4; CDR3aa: CASRSSFDGYTF; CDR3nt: TGTGCCAGCAGATCCAGTTTTGATGGCTACACCTTC
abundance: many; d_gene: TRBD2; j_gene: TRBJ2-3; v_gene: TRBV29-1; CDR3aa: CSGEAGPKNTQYF; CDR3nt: TGCAGCGGCGAAGCGGGGCCCAAGAATACGCAGTATTTT
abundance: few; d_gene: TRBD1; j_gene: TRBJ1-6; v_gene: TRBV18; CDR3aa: CASSPTGANARAPLHF; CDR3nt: TGTGCCAGCTCACCAACAGGGGCGAATGCTAGGGCACCCCTCCACTTT
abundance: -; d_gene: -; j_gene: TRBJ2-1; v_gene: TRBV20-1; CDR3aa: CSARSWDALIYNEQFF; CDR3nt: TGCAGTGCCCGAAGCTGGGACGCGTTGATCTACAATGAGCAGTTCTTC
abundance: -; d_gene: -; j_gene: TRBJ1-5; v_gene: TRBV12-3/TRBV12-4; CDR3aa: CASSSTRGNQPQHF; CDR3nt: TGTGCCAGCAGTTCTACAAGGGGTAATCAGCCCCAGCATTTT
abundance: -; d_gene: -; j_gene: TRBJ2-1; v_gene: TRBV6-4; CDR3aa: CASSDGWNEQFF; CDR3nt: TGTGCCAGCAGTGACGGGTGGAATGAGCAGTTCTTC
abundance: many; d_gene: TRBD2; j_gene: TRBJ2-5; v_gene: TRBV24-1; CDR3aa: CATSDQGLAQETQYF; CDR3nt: TGTGCCACCAGTGACCAGGGACTAGCACAAGAGACCCAGTACTTC
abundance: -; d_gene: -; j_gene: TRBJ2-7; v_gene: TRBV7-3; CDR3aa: CASSLSQGSEQYF; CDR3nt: TGTGCCAGCAGCTTATCACAGGGATCCGAGCAGTACTTC
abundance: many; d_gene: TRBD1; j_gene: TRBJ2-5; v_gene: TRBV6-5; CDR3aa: CASSPGTGYSPETQYF; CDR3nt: TGTGCCAGCAGTCCTGGGACAGGGTATTCGCCGGAGACCCAGTACTTC
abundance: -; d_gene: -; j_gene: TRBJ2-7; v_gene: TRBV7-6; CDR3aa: CASSLAPGEAYEQYF; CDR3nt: TGTGCCAGCAGCTTAGCCCCAGGGGAGGCCTACGAGCAGTACTTC
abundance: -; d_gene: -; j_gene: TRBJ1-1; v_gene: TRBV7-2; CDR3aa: CASSLKYSPNTEAFF; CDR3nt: TGTGCCAGCAGCTTAAAGTACAGCCCGAACACTGAAGCTTTCTTT
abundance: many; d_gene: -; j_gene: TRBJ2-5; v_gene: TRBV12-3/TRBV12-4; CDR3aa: CASSWELVQETQYF; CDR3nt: TGTGCCAGCAGTTGGGAGTTGGTCCAAGAGACCCAGTACTTC
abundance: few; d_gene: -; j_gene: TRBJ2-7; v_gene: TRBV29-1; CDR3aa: CSVEVVSPYSYEQYF; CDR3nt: TGCAGCGTTGAAGTAGTGTCACCATACTCCTACGAGCAGTACTTC
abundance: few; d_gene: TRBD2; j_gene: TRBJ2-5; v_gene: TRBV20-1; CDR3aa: CSARDWASGGLQETQYF; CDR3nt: TGCAGTGCTAGAGATTGGGCTAGCGGGGGGCTTCAAGAGACCCAGTACTTC
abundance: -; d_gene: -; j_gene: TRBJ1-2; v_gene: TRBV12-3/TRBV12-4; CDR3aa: CASSLVRGSQRNGYTF; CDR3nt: TGTGCCAGCAGTTTGGTGCGGGGGTCCCAACGAAATGGCTACACCTTC
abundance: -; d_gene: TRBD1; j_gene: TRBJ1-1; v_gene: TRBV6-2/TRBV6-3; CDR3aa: CASRPTGGKRPNRRGTEAFF; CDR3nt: TGTGCCAGCAGGCCTACAGGGGGCAAGCGGCCCAACAGAAGGGGCACTGAAGCTTTCTTT
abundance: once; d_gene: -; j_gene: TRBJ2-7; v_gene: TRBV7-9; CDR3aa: CASSLDPPGTTYEQYF; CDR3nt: TGTGCCAGCAGCTTAGATCCACCCGGCACAACCTACGAGCAGTACTTC
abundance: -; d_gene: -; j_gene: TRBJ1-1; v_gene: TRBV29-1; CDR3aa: CSIYSFAGVLPNTEAFF; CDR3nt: TGCAGCATTTACTCGTTTGCAGGGGTTCTCCCGAACACTGAAGCTTTCTTT
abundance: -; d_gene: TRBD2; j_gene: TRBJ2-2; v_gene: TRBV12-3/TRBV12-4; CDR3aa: CASSVYSGGPRTGELFF; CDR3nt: TGTGCCAGCAGCGTTTACTCGGGGGGGCCGCGCACCGGGGAGCTGTTTTTT
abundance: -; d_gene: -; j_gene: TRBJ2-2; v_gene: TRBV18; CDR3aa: CASSEWAGELFF; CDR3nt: TGTGCCAGCTCGGAATGGGCCGGGGAGCTGTTTTTT
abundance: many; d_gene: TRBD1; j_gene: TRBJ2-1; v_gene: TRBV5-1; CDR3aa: CASSLGVDRDPNEQFF; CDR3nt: TGCGCCAGCAGCTTGGGGGTGGACAGGGACCCCAATGAGCAGTTCTTC
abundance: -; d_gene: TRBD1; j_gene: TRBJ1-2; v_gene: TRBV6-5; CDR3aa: CASSYPPGQGTGYTF; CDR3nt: TGTGCCAGCAGTTACCCACCGGGACAGGGTACTGGCTACACCTTC
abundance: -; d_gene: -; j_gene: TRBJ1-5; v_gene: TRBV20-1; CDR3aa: CSAREDIGRNQPQHF; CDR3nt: TGCAGTGCTAGAGAAGATATTGGAAGGAATCAGCCCCAGCATTTT
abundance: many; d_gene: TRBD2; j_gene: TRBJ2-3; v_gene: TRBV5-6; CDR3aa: CASSFERTSGVYF; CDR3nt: TGTGCCAGCAGCTTCGAACGGACTAGCGGGGTTTATTTT
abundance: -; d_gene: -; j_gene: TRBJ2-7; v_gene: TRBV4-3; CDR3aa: CASSQGSWGTNEQYF; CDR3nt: TGCGCCAGCAGCCAAGGGAGTTGGGGGACCAACGAGCAGTACTTC
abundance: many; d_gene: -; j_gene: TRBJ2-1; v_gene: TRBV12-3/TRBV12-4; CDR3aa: CASRLGPYNEQFF; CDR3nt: TGTGCCAGCAGGCTCGGCCCATACAATGAGCAGTTCTTC
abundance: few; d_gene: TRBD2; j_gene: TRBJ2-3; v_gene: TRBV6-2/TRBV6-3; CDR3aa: CASSNFRGGPSDTQYF; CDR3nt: TGTGCCAGCAGTAATTTCCGGGGGGGCCCCTCAGATACGCAGTATTTT
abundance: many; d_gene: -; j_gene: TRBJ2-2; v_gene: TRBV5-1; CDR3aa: CASSLGVEAGELFF; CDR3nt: TGCGCCAGCAGCTTGGGGGTCGAGGCCGGGGAGCTGTTTTTT
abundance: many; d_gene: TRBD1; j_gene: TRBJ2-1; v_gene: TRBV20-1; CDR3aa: CSAMDRGRRNEQFF; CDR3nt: TGCAGTGCGATGGACAGGGGGCGCCGAAATGAGCAGTTCTTC
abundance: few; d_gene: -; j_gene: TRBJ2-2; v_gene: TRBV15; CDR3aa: CAIGDRDINTGELFF; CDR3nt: TGTGCCATCGGGGACCGGGACATCAACACCGGGGAGCTGTTTTTT
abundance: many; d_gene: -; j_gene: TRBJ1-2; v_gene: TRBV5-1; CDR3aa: CASSLVDSNYGYTF; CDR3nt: TGCGCCAGCAGCTTGGTCGACAGTAACTATGGCTACACCTTC
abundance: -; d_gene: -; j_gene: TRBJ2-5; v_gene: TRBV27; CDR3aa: CASSPRNSGETQYF; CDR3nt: TGTGCCAGCAGTCCCCGGAATTCCGGAGAGACCCAGTACTTC
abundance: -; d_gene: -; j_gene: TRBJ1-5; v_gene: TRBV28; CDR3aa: CASSLRGMGAAGNQPQHF; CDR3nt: TGTGCCAGCAGTTTAAGGGGCATGGGGGCGGCGGGCAATCAGCCCCAGCATTTT
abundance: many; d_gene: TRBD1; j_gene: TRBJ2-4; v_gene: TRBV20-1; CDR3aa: CSARGDSVPGLKNIQYF; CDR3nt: TGCAGTGCTAGGGGGGACAGTGTTCCCGGATTAAAAAACATTCAGTACTTC
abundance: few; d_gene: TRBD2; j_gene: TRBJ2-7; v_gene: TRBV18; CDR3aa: CASSASGGAYEQYF; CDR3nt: TGTGCCAGCTCAGCTAGCGGGGGGGCCTACGAGCAGTACTTC
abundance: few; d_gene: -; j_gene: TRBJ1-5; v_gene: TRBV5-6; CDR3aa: CASSRDNSNQPQHF; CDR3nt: TGTGCCAGCAGCCGGGACAATAGCAATCAGCCCCAGCATTTT
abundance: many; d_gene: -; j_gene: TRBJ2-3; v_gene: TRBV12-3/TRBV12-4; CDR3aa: CASSIRVRPTDTQYF; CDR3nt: TGTGCCAGCAGCATCCGGGTACGTCCCACAGATACGCAGTATTTT
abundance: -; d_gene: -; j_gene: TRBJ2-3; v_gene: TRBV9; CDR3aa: CASSTQTNPTDTQYF; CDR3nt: TGTGCCAGCAGCACCCAGACTAACCCCACAGATACGCAGTATTTT
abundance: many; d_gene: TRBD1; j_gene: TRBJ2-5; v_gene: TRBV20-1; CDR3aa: CSAKQPGQIQETQYF; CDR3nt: TGCAGTGCTAAGCAACCGGGACAGATCCAAGAGACCCAGTACTTC
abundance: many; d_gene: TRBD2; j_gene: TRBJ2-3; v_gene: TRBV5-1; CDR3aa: CASSWPAGGSTDTQYF; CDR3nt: TGCGCCAGCAGCTGGCCGGCGGGGGGGAGCACAGATACGCAGTATTTT
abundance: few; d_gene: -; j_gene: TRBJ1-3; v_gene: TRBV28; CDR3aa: CASSFGGGPGNTIYF; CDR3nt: TGTGCCAGCAGTTTCGGTGGGGGGCCAGGAAACACCATATATTTT
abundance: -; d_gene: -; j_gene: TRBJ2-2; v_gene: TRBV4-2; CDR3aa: CASSQEDENGGELFF; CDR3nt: TGTGCCAGCAGCCAAGAGGACGAGAATGGCGGGGAGCTGTTTTTT
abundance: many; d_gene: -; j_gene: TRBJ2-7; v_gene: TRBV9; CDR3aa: CASSRYRDPSYEQYF; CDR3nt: TGTGCCAGCAGCCGTTACCGGGACCCTTCGTACGAGCAGTACTTC
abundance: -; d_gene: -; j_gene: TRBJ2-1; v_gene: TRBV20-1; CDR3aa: CSARGARISYNEQFF; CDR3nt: TGCAGTGCTAGAGGAGCGCGGATCTCCTACAATGAGCAGTTCTTC